This entry lists 31 T cell receptor beta chains sequenced from one sample in a study of T-cell reconstitution after alpha-beta-depleted transplantation in children. During its preparation, the TCRbeta library received unique molecular identifiers. TCRdb called the PCR reads again in MiXCR, with one record for every CDR3 protein. The repertoire has about 120,000 distinct CDR3 sequences, over 9% of them found once; the top ten carry roughly a third. Material: PBMCs, obtained before TCRalphabeta/CD19-depleted stem cell transplant. The origin of the receptors is a boy aged 2 to 10 with acute lymphoblastic leukemia, due to receive a stem cell transplant.

The chain couples TRBV21-1 to TRBJ1-1. TRBV21-1 is classified as a pseudogene. The CDR3 totals 18 residues. The CDR3 DNA follows: TGTGCCAGCAGCAAAGGGGAGGGGCAGGGCCCCAGATGGACCGAAGCTTTCTTT. As protein: CASSKGEGQGPRWTEAFF.

Of note for this clonotype: A much larger clone lies one base from this, so it may be a read error. The chain is built from TRBV20-1 and TRBJ2-3; D perhaps matches TRBD2 (6 bases). This CDR3 has 13 amino acids. Deletions cut 4 bases from V and 5 bases from J, with 13 bases between. Germline V gene lookup returns CDR1 DFQATT and CDR2 SNEGSKA (reference sequence). CDR3 DNA: TGCAGTGCTAATCGGGGGAACCAAGATACGCAGTATTTT. The encoded protein is CSANRGNQDTQYF.

This clonotype came up a few times. The chain joins TRBV19 to TRBJ2-3; D remains unclear. This CDR3 is built from 15 residues. Trimming left V 0 bases short and J 4 bases short, with 11 bases between. Germline loops: CDR1 LNHDA, CDR2 SQIVND (reference sequence). The DNA for the CDR3 is TGTGCCAGTAGTATAGATCGGGCCCAACCAGATACGCAGTATTTT. It codes for CASSIDRAQPDTQYF.

This clonotype was seen only once. The J gene is TRBJ2-1, the V gene TRBV5-2; no check of the table's D call, TRBD1, against the DNA was made. TRBV5-2 is marked as a pseudogene. The CDR3 sequence is 13 residues long. The CDR3 region is CAMSPGPPNEQFF. The CDR3 DNA reads TGTGCCATGAGCCCTGGGCCCCCCAATGAGCAGTTCTTC.

This clonotype was seen many times. The genes are TRBV5-1 and TRBJ2-1, with D perhaps matching TRBD1 (5 bases). V was trimmed by 1 base and J by 8 bases, leaving 10 bases between them. The CDR3 contains 13 residues. The germline CDR1 and CDR2 sequences are SGHRS and YFSETQ. CDR3 loop: CASSLSRVDEQFF. The DNA of the CDR3 is TGCGCCAGCAGCTTGAGCAGGGTCGATGAGCAGTTCTTC.

V usage is TRBV5-1 and J usage is TRBJ2-6, with D maybe TRBD2 (5 bases). V lost 4 bases to trimming and J lost 0 bases, with 11 bases between them. The CDR3 length is 16 residues. Germline CDR1 SGHRS, CDR2 YFSETQ. The CDR3 DNA sequence: TGCGCCAGCAGCCCCGGACTGATCTCTGGGGCCAACGTCCTGACTTTC. Protein: CASSPGLISGANVLTF.

The CDR3 loop reads CASRADRERGTQYF. CDR3 in DNA: TGTGCCAGCAGAGCGGACAGGGAAAGAGGTACGCAGTATTTT. V gene TRBV27 combines with J gene TRBJ2-3; the match to TRBD1 covers 8 bases. CDR1 is MNHEY, CDR2 SMNVEV, per germline (reference sequence). This CDR3 is 14 amino acids long. V lost 6 bases and J lost 8; bases outside the gene matches: 10.

This clonotype showed up many times. V gene TRBV5-1 combines with J gene TRBJ2-1, with 7 bases matching TRBD2. Trimming removed 4 bases from V and 2 bases from J; junction bases left unmatched: 3. The length of the CDR3 is 14 residues. CDR1 is SGHRS and CDR2 is YFSETQ in the germline V gene. The CDR3 DNA is TGCGCCAGCAGCGGGGGACTAACCTACAATGAGCAGTTCTTC. This sequence encodes CASSGGLTYNEQFF.

The table lists this clonotype with a few counts. J is TRBJ2-6 and V is TRBV15; D unresolved. V was cut by 3 bases and J by 3 bases, with 3 bases left in between. Germline-derived CDR1 and CDR2 are LNHNV and YYDKDF (reference sequence). The CDR3 runs to 13 residues. For the CDR3, the DNA is TGTGCCACCAGCAGGGTTGGGGCCAACGTCCTGACTTTC. This codes for CATSRVGANVLTF.

This clonotype appeared many times. The V call is TRBV5-1, the J call TRBJ2-4, with unresolved D. V lost 0 bases and J lost 1, with 5 bases in between. The CDR3 has 14 residues. Germline lookup yields CDR1 SGHRS and CDR2 YFSETQ. Here the CDR3 reads CASSLGDAKNIQYF. In DNA, the CDR3 is TGCGCCAGCAGCTTGGGGGATGCCAAAAACATTCAGTACTTC.

This clonotype was seen more than once but under ten times. The chain carries TRBV25-1 and TRBJ2-2; TRBD1 matches at 7 bases. V lost 2 bases and J lost 6; bases outside the gene matches: 18. CDR1 and CDR2 from the germline V gene are MGHDK and SYGVNS. The CDR3 covers 19 residues. The CDR3 region has the DNA TGTGCCAGCAGTGAAATCCCGGTCCTCGACAGGGCATCCGCCGGGGAGCTGTTTTTT. This translates into CASSEIPVLDRASAGELFF.

This clonotype was counted a few times. This rearrangement joins TRBV6-1 to TRBJ2-7, with 7 bases matching TRBD1. Germline V gene data show CDR1 as MNHNS and CDR2 as SASEGT. The CDR3 covers 14 residues. Trimming removed 7 bases from V and 4 bases from J; junction bases left unmatched: 10. CDR3 in amino acids: CASKGIGGLYEQYF. In DNA form, the CDR3 reads TGTGCCAGCAAGGGGATAGGGGGCTTATACGAGCAGTACTTC.

This clonotype came up many times. This chain joins TRBV7-2 and TRBJ1-1; 9 positions agree with TRBD1. Germline CDR1 is SGHTA and CDR2 is FQGNSA. V lost 5 bases and J lost 7; bases outside the gene matches: 11. The length of the CDR3 is 15 residues. CDR3 DNA: TGTGCCAGCAGCCGAACAGGGGGCAACAAGCTTGAAGCTTTCTTT. The encoded protein is CASSRTGGNKLEAFF.

This clonotype was seen repeatedly, ten times or more. This chain joins TRBV7-2 and TRBJ2-4; the match to TRBD2 covers 9 bases. The germline V gene encodes CDR1 SGHTA and CDR2 FQGNSA. The CDR3 is made up of 18 amino acids. With V trimmed by 5 bases and J by 2 bases, 13 bases remained unmatched. In DNA form, the CDR3 reads TGTGCCAGCAGCCCAAAGGGGTGGACTAGCGAATCCAAAAACATTCAGTACTTC. Amino acid sequence: CASSPKGWTSESKNIQYF.

This clonotype was observed a handful of times. The CDR3 DNA is TGCAGCGCCCTGGACGGACAAGAGACCCAGTACTTC. Residues: CSALDGQETQYF. The genes are TRBV29-1 and TRBJ2-5; D remains ambiguous. CDR1 and CDR2 (germline): SQVTM, ANQGSEA. V shed 7 bases and J shed 2 bases, with 11 bases lying between them. The CDR3 loop spans 12 amino acids.

Many counts were recorded for this clonotype. This chain joins TRBV25-1 and TRBJ2-3, with unresolved D. CDR1 is MGHDK, CDR2 SYGVNS, per germline. The CDR3 consists of 14 residues. Trimming took off 2 bases at V and 2 bases at J, with 8 bases between the two ends. CDR3 DNA sequence: TGTGCCAGCAGTGAACGAAAGGTCACAGATACGCAGTATTTT. Translation gives CASSERKVTDTQYF. The whole variable domain, filled in from reference TRBV25-1 and TRBJ2-3, reads EADIYQTPRYLVIGTGKKITLECSQTMGHDKMYWYQQDPGMELHLIHYSYGVNSTEKGDLSSESTVSRIRTEHFPLTLESARPSHTSQYLCASSERKVTDTQYFGPGTRLTVL.

This clonotype was seen ten or more times. The rearrangement links TRBV6-5 to TRBJ2-3, with D uncertain. V lost 0 bases to trimming and J lost 4 bases, with 11 bases between them. This CDR3 spans 15 amino acids. Germline values: CDR1 MNHEY, CDR2 SVGAGI. The chain's CDR3 is CASSYSGVSPDTQYF. The CDR3 DNA is TGTGCCAGCAGTTACTCAGGAGTCAGTCCAGATACGCAGTATTTT.

The chain uses TRBV12-3 or TRBV12-4 and TRBJ1-5, with D unclear. This CDR3 comprises 15 residues. Trimming took 0 bases from V and 5 from J, leaving 11 bases between them. The CDR3 here is CASSLAPGPYQPQHF. The CDR3 region has the DNA TGTGCCAGCAGTTTAGCCCCAGGACCATATCAGCCCCAGCATTTT.

The rearrangement uses TRBV5-1 and TRBJ2-2; TRBD2 aligns across 14 bases. Per germline, CDR1 SGHRS and CDR2 YFSETQ. CDR3 length: 16 amino acids. After removal of 2 bases from V and 5 bases from J, the junction contained 2 bases not matched to a gene. The chain's CDR3 is CASSFGLAGGTGELFF. In DNA form, the CDR3 reads TGCGCCAGCAGCTTTGGACTAGCGGGAGGTACCGGGGAGCTGTTTTTT.

This rearrangement joins TRBV2 to TRBJ2-1; TRBD1 agrees at 11 bases. CDR3 length: 15 amino acids. Germline-derived CDR1 and CDR2 are SNHLY and FYNNEI. V shed 6 bases, J shed 8 bases, and the junction held 9 bases outside the gene matches. The chain's CDR3 is CASRPPGQGVDEQFF. CDR3 coding DNA: TGTGCCAGCAGGCCCCCGGGACAGGGGGTTGATGAGCAGTTCTTC.

This clonotype was recorded a few times. V gene TRBV5-5 combines with J gene TRBJ1-2; D remains unclear. Trimming shortened V by 3 bases and J by 6 bases, and 9 bases separated the two germline ends. This CDR3 is 12 amino acids long. Germline V CDR1 and CDR2: SGHKS, YYEKEE (reference sequence). The CDR3 loop reads CASSWETNGYTF. The CDR3 DNA reads as TGTGCCAGCAGCTGGGAGACAAATGGCTACACCTTC.

The chain has TRBV28 and TRBJ2-7; TRBD2 is a possible D gene (6 bases). V was trimmed by 2 bases and J by 5 bases, leaving 16 bases between them. The germline CDR1 and CDR2 sequences are MDHEN and SYDVKM. The CDR3 length is 15 residues. This CDR3 reads CASSLAGTRGNEQYF. Here the CDR3 DNA reads TGTGCCAGCAGTTTAGCGGGAACACGGGGGAACGAGCAGTACTTC.

This clonotype was seen repeatedly, ten times or more. CDR3 sequence reads: CASSFANTGELFF. The DNA for the CDR3 is TGTGCCAGCAGTTTTGCGAACACCGGGGAGCTGTTTTTT. This chain joins TRBV12-3 or TRBV12-4 and TRBJ2-2; D remains ambiguous. Trimming removed 3 bases from V and 0 bases from J, with 2 bases in between. The CDR3 runs to 13 residues.

This chain uses TRBV4-2 with TRBJ2-1, with D possibly TRBD2 on 5 matching bases. The CDR3 loop spans 14 amino acids. CDR1 and CDR2 (germline): LGHNA, YNFKEQ. Trimming removed 0 bases at V and 9 bases at J, with 12 bases between. CDR3 sequence: CASSQDRLEGEQFF. In DNA form, the CDR3 reads TGTGCCAGCAGCCAAGACAGGCTAGAGGGTGAGCAGTTCTTC.

The chain links TRBV5-1 to TRBJ2-1; 11 bases match TRBD1. The CDR3 is 15 amino acids. The V gene's germline CDR1 is SGHRS and CDR2 YFSETQ. The V and J ends lost 0 bases and 9 bases, in that order; junction bases with no gene match: 5. The CDR3 protein is CASSLAPGQGGEQFF. CDR3 bases: TGCGCCAGCAGCTTGGCACCGGGACAGGGGGGTGAGCAGTTCTTC.

The chain couples TRBV20-1 to TRBJ2-1; 11 nucleotides line up with TRBD2. This CDR3 region has 14 residues. Germline CDR1 reads DFQATT; CDR2 reads SNEGSKA (reference sequence). The junction had 2 bases not matched to a gene; V was cut back by 5 bases and J by 2 bases. DNA for the CDR3: TGCAGTGCTCGACTAGCGGGAACCTACAATGAGCAGTTCTTC. The encoded protein is CSARLAGTYNEQFF.

This clonotype was seen more than once but under ten times. The rearrangement links TRBV5-1 to TRBJ2-3; D might be TRBD2 (6 bases). V gave up 1 base and J gave up 1 base, with 19 bases separating them. Germline values: CDR1 SGHRS, CDR2 YFSETQ. The CDR3 contains 18 residues. The CDR3 sequence is CASSLILAGGVGTDTQYF. The CDR3, as DNA: TGCGCCAGCAGCTTGATATTGGCGGGCGGGGTCGGCACAGATACGCAGTATTTT.

About this clonotype: A read error may account for a junction end that differs from germline. The chain has TRBV5-4 and TRBJ1-5; possibly TRBD1 for D (5 bases). This CDR3 has 17 residues. The germline gives CDR1 SGHNT, CDR2 YYREEE (reference sequence). Here the CDR3 reads CAISLGTPQGSNQPQHF. The DNA for the CDR3 is TGTGCCATCAGCCTTGGGACTCCTCAAGGAAGCAATCAGCCCCAGCATTTT.

The gene calls are TRBV5-1 and TRBJ2-7, with TRBD2 as a possible D gene (5 bases). This CDR3 spans 16 amino acids. Germline-derived CDR1 and CDR2 are SGHRS and YFSETQ. Deletions cut 4 bases from V and 0 bases from J, with 17 bases between. CDR3 bases: TGCGCCAGCAGCAATAACTCGGGGATCCCCTCCTACGAGCAGTACTTC. This encodes CASSNNSGIPSYEQYF.

This clonotype was counted many times. The chain employs TRBV12-3 or TRBV12-4 and TRBJ2-5; D perhaps matches TRBD2 (6 bases). Between the trimmed V and J ends, which lost 5 bases and 5 bases, there was a span of 18 bases. CDR3 length: 15 amino acids. The CDR3 is CASSPRVAGLETQYF. The CDR3 DNA reads TGTGCCAGCAGTCCCCGGGTGGCGGGACTGGAGACCCAGTACTTC.

The V and J genes are TRBV6-1 and TRBJ2-3; the D gene could be TRBD1 or TRBD2 (5 bases each). The germline V gene encodes CDR1 MNHNS and CDR2 SASEGT. The CDR3 spans 14 residues. Between the trimmed V and J ends, which lost 6 bases and 2 bases, there was a span of 12 bases. CDR3 bases: TGTGCCAGCAGCGCCGGGACGCCCACAGATACGCAGTATTTT. This encodes CASSAGTPTDTQYF.